These 11 T cell receptor beta chains originate from one sample sequenced in a study of T cell changes during pregnancy in multiple sclerosis. Here immunoSEQ multiplex PCR was the method, and the copy in TCRdb shows in-frame clones only, minus some. The sample lists roughly 51,000 clones, approximately 94% occurring once. Sequencing used CD8+ T cells from peripheral blood mononuclear cells, obtained before pregnancy. The receptors were gathered from a female donor with multiple sclerosis, enrolled in a pregnancy study.

The rearrangement uses TRBV30 and TRBJ2-5; TRBD1 might be the D (6 bases). The length of the CDR3 is 12 residues. Germline V gives CDR1 GTSNPN, CDR2 SVGIG (reference sequence). V was shortened by 5 bases and J by 7 bases, with 14 bases between the two germline ends. CDR3 DNA: TGTGCCTGGTTAGATGCCAGGGGGACCCAGTACTTC. It codes for CAWLDARGTQYF.

This clone appeared once. The chain is built from TRBV28 and TRBJ2-7; TRBD2 aligns across 8 bases. Germline values: CDR1 MDHEN, CDR2 SYDVKM. This CDR3 region has 16 residues. V lost 4 bases to trimming and J lost 3 bases; unmatched junction nucleotides: 11. The CDR3 spells CASSYGGGGGVYEQYF. The CDR3 region has the DNA TGTGCCAGCAGTTACGGGGGGGGAGGCGGGGTCTACGAGCAGTACTTC.

The chain uses TRBV27 and TRBJ2-1, with 9 bases lining up with TRBD2. The CDR3 has 13 amino acids. Trimming at V came to 8 bases and at J to 4 bases, leaving 3 bases not matched to a gene. Germline V gene lookup returns CDR1 MNHEY and CDR2 SMNVEV (reference sequence). The CDR3 region has the DNA TGTGCCAGCTCTAGCGGGGTATACAATGAGCAGTTCTTC. Translation gives CASSSGVYNEQFF.

The chain employs TRBV10-2 and TRBJ1-1; a possible D gene is TRBD1 (5 bases). V lost 3 bases to trimming and J lost 11 bases, with 10 bases between them. This CDR3 region has 11 residues. The germline V gene encodes CDR1 WSHSY and CDR2 SAAADI. CDR3 nucleotide sequence: TGCGCCAGCAGTGAAGGGGAATCGGCTTTCTTT. This gives the protein CASSEGESAFF.

The chain is built from TRBV27 and TRBJ2-1; 10 nucleotides agree with TRBD1. The trim removed 4 bases at V and 3 bases at J, leaving 3 bases unmatched. CDR1 and CDR2 from the germline V gene are MNHEY and SMNVEV (reference sequence). The CDR3 is 15 amino acids. The CDR3 loop is CASSYGQGGYNEQFF. The CDR3, as DNA: TGTGCCAGCAGTTACGGACAGGGGGGCTACAATGAGCAGTTCTTC.

The chain uses TRBV6-6 and TRBJ2-1; 10 bases are a match to TRBD2. Losses at the gene ends were 6 bases for V and 1 base for J; bases not matched to a gene: 6. The CDR3 runs to 16 residues. Germline V gene sequence: CDR1 MNHNY, CDR2 SVGAGI (reference sequence). This CDR3 reads CASSSTSGLSYNEQFF. The CDR3, as DNA: TGTGCCAGCAGCTCGACTAGCGGGCTATCCTACAATGAGCAGTTCTTC.

The rearrangement joins TRBV19 to TRBJ2-1, with a weak D call TRBD2 (5 bases). V was shortened by 9 bases and J by 8 bases, with 17 bases between the two germline ends. Germline assignment: CDR1 LNHDA and CDR2 SQIVND (reference sequence). This CDR3 has 13 residues. The CDR3 loop is CASHHLANHEQFF. As DNA, the CDR3 is TGTGCCAGCCACCACCTAGCTAACCATGAGCAGTTCTTC.

The chain couples TRBV29-1 to TRBJ2-3; perhaps TRBD2 as D (7 bases). The CDR3 totals 14 residues. Germline CDR1 is SQVTM and CDR2 is ANQGSEA. V lost 6 bases and J 5 bases, leaving 18 bases between the germline ends. The CDR3 DNA reads as TGCAGCGTCCTTTTAGGGGGGGAGAGAGATACGCAGTATTTT. Its protein is CSVLLGGERDTQYF.

The genes are TRBV5-1 and TRBJ1-2, with TRBD1 identical over 7 bases. After removal of 0 bases from V and 3 bases from J, the junction contained 2 bases not matched to a gene. Germline lookup yields CDR1 SGHRS and CDR2 YFSETQ. The CDR3 spans 14 residues. CDR3 in amino acids: CASSLATGDYGYTF. In nucleotides, the CDR3 is TGCGCCAGCAGCTTGGCCACAGGGGACTATGGCTACACCTTC.

This rearrangement joins TRBV5-1 to TRBJ2-3, with 9 nucleotides matching TRBD2. This CDR3 region has 15 residues. Germline CDR1 reads SGHRS; CDR2 reads YFSETQ. V lost 2 bases, J lost 6 bases, and 7 bases stayed unmatched. CDR3 DNA sequence: TGCGCCAGCAGCTTTACCGGGACTAGCCCCGATACGCAGTATTTT. Amino acids: CASSFTGTSPDTQYF.

The chain carries TRBV4-2 and TRBJ2-3; D gene uncertain. V was clipped by 4 bases and J by 4 bases, with 9 bases between them. The CDR3 sequence is 13 residues long. Germline CDR1 and CDR2: LGHNA and YNFKEQ. CDR3 in DNA: TGTGCCAGCAGCCCCGAAGCCCCAGATACGCAGTATTTT. Encoded protein: CASSPEAPDTQYF.